This T cell receptor (beta chain) came from a study of cytomegalovirus exposure and HLA in healthy donors. Whole-study findings and limits: Later analysis showed TCR association rates varying by HLA locus, highest for DRB1 and lowest for HLA-C.

For this clone: Its cognate antigen is unknown.

Vbeta (60) and Jbeta (13) primers were used in the PCR. The repertoire was sequenced with immunoSEQ multiplex PCR; TCRdb's copy has only in-frame clones and lacks some. The table has around 200,000 clones, around 83% seen once. The sequence derives from a girl aged 2 to 10 in good health and CMV-seropositive. Sequences were obtained from PBMCs.

The CDR3 region is CSGGLAGGHEQYF. The DNA for the CDR3 is TGCAGCGGAGGACTAGCGGGGGGCCACGAGCAGTACTTC. This chain links TRBV29-1 with TRBJ2-7, with TRBD2 matching over 14 bases. The CDR3 is 13 amino acids. From germline, CDR1 is SQVTM and CDR2 ANQGSEA. Losses at the gene ends were 7 bases for V and 5 bases for J; bases not matched to a gene: 4.